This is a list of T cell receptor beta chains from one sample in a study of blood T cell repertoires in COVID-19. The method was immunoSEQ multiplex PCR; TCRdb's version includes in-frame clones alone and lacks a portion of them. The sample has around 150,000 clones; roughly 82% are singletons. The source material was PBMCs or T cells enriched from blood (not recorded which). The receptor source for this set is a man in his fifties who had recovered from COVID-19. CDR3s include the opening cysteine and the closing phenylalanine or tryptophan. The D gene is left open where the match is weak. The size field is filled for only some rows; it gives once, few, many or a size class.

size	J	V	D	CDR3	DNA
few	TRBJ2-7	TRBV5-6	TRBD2	CASSLLTSGAYREQYF	TGTGCCAGCAGCTTGTTAACTAGCGGGGCCTATCGGGAGCAGTACTTC
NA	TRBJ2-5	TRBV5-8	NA	CASSLDPSQETQYF	TGTGCCAGCAGCTTGGATCCCAGCCAAGAGACCCAGTACTTC
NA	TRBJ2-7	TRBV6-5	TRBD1	CASSLTGGEQYF	TGTGCCAGCAGTTTAACAGGGGGCGAGCAGTACTTC
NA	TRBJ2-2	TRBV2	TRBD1	CASSDPRGTGVITGELFF	TGTGCCAGCAGTGACCCTCGAGGTACAGGGGTCATCACCGGGGAGCTGTTTTTT
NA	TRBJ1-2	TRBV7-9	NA	CAGRPVGPNYGYTF	TGTGCCGGTCGGCCAGTGGGGCCTAACTATGGCTACACCTTC
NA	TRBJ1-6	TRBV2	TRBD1	CASSGDYRGDSPLHF	TGTGCCAGCAGTGGTGACTACAGGGGTGACTCACCCCTCCACTTT
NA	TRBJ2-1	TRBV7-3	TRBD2	CASSLSAAGGEQFF	TGTGCCAGCAGCTTAAGTGCTGCGGGAGGGGAGCAGTTCTTC
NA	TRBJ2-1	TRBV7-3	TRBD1	CASSSRTGNPYNEQFF	TGTGCCAGCAGCTCCAGGACAGGGAACCCCTACAATGAGCAGTTCTTC
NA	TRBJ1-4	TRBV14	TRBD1	CASSRDRGEKLFF	TGTGCCAGCAGCCGGGACAGGGGCGAAAAACTGTTTTTT
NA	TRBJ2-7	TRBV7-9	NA	CASSPAGRTYEQYF	TGTGCCAGCAGCCCCGCGGGACGGACCTACGAGCAGTACTTC